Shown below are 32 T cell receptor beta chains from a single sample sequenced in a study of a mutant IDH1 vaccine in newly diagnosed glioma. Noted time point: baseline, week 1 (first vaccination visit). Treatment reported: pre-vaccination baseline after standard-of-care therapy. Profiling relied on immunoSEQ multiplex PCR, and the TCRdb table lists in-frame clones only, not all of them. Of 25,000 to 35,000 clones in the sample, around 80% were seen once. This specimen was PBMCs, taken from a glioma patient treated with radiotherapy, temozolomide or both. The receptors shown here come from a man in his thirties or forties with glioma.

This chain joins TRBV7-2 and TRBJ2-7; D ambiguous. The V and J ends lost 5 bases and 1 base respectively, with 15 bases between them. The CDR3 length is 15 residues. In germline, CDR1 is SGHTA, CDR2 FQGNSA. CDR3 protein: CASSRTGEGSYEQYF. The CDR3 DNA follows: TGTGCCAGCAGCCGAACGGGTGAAGGGTCCTACGAGCAGTACTTC. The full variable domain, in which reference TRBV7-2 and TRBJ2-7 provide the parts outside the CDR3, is GAGVSQSPSNKVTEKGKDVELRCDPISGHTALYWYRQSLGQGLEFLIYFQGNSAPDKSGLPSDRFSAERTGGSVSTLTIQRTQQEDSAVYLCASSRTGEGSYEQYFGPGTRLTVT.

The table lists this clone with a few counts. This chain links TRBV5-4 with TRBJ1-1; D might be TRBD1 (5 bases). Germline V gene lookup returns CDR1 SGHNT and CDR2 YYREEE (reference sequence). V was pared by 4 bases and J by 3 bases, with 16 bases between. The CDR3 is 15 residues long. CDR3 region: CASSMGEGIDTEAFF. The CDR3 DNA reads TGTGCCAGCAGCATGGGGGAGGGCATCGACACTGAAGCTTTCTTT.

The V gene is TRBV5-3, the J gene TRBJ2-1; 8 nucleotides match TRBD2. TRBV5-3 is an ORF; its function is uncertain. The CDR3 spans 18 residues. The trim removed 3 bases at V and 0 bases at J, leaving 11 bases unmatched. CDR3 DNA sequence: TGTGCCAGAAGCTACGTGGTAGCGGGGAAGAGCTCCTACAATGAGCAGTTCTTC. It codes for CARSYVVAGKSSYNEQFF.

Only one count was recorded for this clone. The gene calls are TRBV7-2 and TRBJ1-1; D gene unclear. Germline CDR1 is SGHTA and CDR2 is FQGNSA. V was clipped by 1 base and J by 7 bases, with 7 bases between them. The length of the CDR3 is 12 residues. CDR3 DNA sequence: TGTGCCAGCAGCTTAGAGGTCGTTGAAGCTTTCTTT. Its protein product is CASSLEVVEAFF. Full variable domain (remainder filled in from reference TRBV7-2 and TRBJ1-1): GAGVSQSPSNKVTEKGKDVELRCDPISGHTALYWYRQSLGQGLEFLIYFQGNSAPDKSGLPSDRFSAERTGGSVSTLTIQRTQQEDSAVYLCASSLEVVEAFFGQGTRLTVV.

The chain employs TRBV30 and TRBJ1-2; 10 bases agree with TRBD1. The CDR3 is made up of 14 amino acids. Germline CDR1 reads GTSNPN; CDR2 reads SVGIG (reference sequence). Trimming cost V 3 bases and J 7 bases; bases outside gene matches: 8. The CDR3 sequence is CAWRETGGVGGYTF. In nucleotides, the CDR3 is TGTGCCTGGAGGGAGACAGGGGGCGTTGGTGGCTACACCTTC. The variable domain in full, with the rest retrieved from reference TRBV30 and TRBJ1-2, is SQTIHQWPATLVQPVGSPLSLECTVEGTSNPNLYWYRQAAGRGLQLLFYSVGIGQISSEVPQNLSASRPQDRQFILSSKKLLLSDSGFYLCAWRETGGVGGYTFGSGTRLTVV.

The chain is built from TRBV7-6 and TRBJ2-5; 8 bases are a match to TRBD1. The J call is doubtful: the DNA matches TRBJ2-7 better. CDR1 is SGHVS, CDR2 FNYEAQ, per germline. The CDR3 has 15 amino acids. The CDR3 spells CASSLGGQGAYEQYF. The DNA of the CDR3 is TGTGCCAGCAGCTTAGGAGGACAGGGAGCCTACGAGCAGTACTTC.

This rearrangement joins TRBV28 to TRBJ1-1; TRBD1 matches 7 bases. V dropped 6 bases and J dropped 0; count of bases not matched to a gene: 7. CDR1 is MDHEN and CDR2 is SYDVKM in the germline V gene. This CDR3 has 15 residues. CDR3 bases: TGTGCCAGCAGCCGCGGGACAGACATGAACACTGAAGCTTTCTTT. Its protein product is CASSRGTDMNTEAFF.

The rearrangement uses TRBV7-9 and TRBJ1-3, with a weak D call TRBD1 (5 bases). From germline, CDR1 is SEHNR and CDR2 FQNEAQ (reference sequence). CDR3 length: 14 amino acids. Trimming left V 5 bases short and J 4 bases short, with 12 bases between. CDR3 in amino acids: CASSPSRVGNTIYF. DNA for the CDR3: TGTGCCAGCAGCCCCAGCAGGGTCGGAAACACCATATATTTT.

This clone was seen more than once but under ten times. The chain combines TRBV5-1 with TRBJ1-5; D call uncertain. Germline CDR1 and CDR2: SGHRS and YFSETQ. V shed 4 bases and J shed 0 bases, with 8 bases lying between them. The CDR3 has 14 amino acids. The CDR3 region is CASSPLGSNQPQHF. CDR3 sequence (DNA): TGCGCCAGCAGCCCCCTGGGTAGCAATCAGCCCCAGCATTTT.

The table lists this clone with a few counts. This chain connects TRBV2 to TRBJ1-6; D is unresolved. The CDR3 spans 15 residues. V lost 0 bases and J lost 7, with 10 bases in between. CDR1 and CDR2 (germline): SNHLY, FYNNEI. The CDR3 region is CASSEASDPNSPLHF. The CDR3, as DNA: TGTGCCAGCAGTGAAGCGAGTGACCCCAATTCACCCCTCCACTTT.

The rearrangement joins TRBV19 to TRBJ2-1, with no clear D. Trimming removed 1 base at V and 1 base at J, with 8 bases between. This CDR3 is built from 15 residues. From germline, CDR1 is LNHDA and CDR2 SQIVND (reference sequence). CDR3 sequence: CASSIGRGSYNEQFF. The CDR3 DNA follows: TGTGCCAGTAGTATAGGTCGCGGTTCCTACAATGAGCAGTTCTTC.

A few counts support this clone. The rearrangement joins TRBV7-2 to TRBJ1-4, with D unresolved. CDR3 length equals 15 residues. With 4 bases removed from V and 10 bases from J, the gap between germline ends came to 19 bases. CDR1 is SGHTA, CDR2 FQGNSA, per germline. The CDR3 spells CASSSYRASSGKLFF. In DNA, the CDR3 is TGTGCCAGCAGCTCCTACCGGGCCTCCTCGGGAAAACTGTTTTTT.

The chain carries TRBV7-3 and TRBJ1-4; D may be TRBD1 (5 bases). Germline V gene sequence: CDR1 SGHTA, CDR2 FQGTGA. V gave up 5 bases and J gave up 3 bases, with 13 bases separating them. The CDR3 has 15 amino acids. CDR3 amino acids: CASSPTGDPNEKLFF. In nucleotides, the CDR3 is TGTGCCAGCAGCCCTACAGGAGACCCTAATGAAAAACTGTTTTTT.

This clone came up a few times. The CDR3 DNA follows: TGTGCCAGCAGTTACGACAGGGCACATCAGCCCCAGCATTTT. Translating gives CASSYDRAHQPQHF. The chain is built from TRBV6-5 and TRBJ1-5; TRBD1 matches at 7 bases. CDR1 MNHEY and CDR2 SVGAGI come from the germline V gene. Losses at the gene ends were 2 bases for V and 5 bases for J; bases not matched to a gene: 3. This CDR3 is 14 amino acids long.

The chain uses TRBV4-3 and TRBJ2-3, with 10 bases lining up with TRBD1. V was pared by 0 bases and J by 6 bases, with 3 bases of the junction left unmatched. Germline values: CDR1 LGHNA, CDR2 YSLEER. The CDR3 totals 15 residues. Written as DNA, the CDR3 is TGCGCCAGCAGCCAAGAGGGGACAGGGGCCGATACGCAGTATTTT. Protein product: CASSQEGTGADTQYF.

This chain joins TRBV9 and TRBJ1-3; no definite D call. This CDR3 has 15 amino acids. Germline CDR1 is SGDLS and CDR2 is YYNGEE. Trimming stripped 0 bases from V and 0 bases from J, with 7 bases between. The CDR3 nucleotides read TGTGCCAGCAGCGTAGGGGGAGCCTCTGGAAACACCATATATTTT. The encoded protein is CASSVGGASGNTIYF.

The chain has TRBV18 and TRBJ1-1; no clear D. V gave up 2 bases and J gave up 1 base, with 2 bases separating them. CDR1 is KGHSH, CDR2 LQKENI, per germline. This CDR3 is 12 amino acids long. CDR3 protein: CASSPGNTEAFF. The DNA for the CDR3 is TGTGCCAGCTCACCAGGGAACACTGAAGCTTTCTTT.

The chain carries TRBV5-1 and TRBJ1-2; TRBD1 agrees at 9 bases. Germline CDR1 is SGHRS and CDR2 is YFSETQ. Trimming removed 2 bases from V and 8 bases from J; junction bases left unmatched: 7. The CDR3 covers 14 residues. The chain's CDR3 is CASSLAQGAEGYTF. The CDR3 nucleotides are TGCGCCAGCAGCTTAGCACAGGGGGCTGAAGGCTACACCTTC.

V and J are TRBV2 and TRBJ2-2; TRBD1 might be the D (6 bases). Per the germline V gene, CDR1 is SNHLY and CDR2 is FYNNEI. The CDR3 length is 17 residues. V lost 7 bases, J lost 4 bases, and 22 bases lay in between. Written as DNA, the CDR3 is TGTGCCAGCACACCGGAGCCTACCGGGACACCCACCGGGGAGCTGTTTTTT. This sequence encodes CASTPEPTGTPTGELFF.

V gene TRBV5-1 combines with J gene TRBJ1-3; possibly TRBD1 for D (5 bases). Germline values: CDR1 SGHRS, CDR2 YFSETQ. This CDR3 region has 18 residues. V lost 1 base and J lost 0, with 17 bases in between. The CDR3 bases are TGCGCCAGCAGCTTGATGTCACTGGGGGGGAACTCTGGAAACACCATATATTTT. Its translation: CASSLMSLGGNSGNTIYF.

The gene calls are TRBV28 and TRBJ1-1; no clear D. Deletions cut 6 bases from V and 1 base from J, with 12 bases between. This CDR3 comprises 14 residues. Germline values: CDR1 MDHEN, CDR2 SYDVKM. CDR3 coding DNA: TGTGCCAGCAGCCTCCGGTCCAAGAACACTGAAGCTTTCTTT. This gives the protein CASSLRSKNTEAFF.

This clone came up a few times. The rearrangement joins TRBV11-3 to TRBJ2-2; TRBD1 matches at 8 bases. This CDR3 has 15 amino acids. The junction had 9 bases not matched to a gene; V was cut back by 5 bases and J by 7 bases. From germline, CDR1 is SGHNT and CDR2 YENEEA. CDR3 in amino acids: CASSPRTGKNGELFF. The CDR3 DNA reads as TGTGCCAGCAGCCCCCGGACAGGGAAGAACGGGGAGCTGTTTTTT.

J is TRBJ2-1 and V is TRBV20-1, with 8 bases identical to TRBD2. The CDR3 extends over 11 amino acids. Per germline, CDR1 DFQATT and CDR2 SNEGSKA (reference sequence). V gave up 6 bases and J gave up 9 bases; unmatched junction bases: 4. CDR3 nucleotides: TGCAGTGCCCGGGAGGGTGTTGAGCAGTTCTTC. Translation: CSAREGVEQFF.

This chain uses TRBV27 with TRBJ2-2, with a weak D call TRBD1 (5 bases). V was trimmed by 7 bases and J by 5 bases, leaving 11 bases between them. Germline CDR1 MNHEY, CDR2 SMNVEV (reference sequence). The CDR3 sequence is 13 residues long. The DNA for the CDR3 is TGTGCCAGCACCCCGCAGGGTACCGGGGAGCTGTTTTTT. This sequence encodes CASTPQGTGELFF.

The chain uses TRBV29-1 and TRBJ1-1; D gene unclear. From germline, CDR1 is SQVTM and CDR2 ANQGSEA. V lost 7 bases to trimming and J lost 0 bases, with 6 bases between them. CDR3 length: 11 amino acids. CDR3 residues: CSASLNTEAFF. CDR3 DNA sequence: TGCAGCGCGTCCCTGAACACTGAAGCTTTCTTT.

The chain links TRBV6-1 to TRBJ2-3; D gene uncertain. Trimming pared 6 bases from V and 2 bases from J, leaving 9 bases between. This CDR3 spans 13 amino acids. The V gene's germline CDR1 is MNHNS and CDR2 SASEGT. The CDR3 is CASSESDTDTQYF. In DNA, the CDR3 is TGTGCCAGCAGCGAATCAGACACAGATACGCAGTATTTT.

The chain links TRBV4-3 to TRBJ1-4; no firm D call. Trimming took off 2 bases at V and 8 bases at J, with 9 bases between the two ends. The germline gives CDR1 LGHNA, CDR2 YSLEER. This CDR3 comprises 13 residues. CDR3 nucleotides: TGCGCCAGCAGCCAAATCCTTCAGGAAAAACTGTTTTTT. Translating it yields CASSQILQEKLFF.

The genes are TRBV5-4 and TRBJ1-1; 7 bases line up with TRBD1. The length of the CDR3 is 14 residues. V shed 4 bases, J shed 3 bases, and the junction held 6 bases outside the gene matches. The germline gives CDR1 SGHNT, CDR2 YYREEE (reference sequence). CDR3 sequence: CASSRDRAHTEAFF. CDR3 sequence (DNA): TGTGCCAGCAGCCGTGACAGGGCACACACTGAAGCTTTCTTT.

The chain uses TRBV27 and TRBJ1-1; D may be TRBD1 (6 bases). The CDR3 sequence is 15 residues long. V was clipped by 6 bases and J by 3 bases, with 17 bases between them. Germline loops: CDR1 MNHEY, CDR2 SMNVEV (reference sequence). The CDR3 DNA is TGTGCCAGCAGGATTGGGGGGGCTTTTGACACTGAAGCTTTCTTT. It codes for CASRIGGAFDTEAFF.

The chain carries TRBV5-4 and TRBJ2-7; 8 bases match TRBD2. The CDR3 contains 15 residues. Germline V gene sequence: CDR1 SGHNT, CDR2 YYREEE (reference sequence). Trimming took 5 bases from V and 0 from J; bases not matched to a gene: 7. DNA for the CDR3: TGTGCCAGCAGTCAAGCGGGAGTTATCTCCTACGAGCAGTACTTC. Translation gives CASSQAGVISYEQYF.

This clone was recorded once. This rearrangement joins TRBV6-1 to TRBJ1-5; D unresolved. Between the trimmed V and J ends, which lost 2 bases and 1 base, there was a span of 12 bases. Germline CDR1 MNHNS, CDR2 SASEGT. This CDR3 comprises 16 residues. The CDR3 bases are TGTGCCAGCAGTGAATCAGGAACCTGGAGCAATCAGCCCCAGCATTTT. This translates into CASSESGTWSNQPQHF.

The CDR3 loop is CASSRVRDGGKGEQFF. DNA for the CDR3: TGTGCCAGCAGCCGGGTCCGGGACGGTGGGAAGGGTGAGCAGTTCTTC. The gene calls are TRBV7-2 and TRBJ2-1, with D perhaps being TRBD1 or TRBD2 (5 bases each). Germline lookup yields CDR1 SGHTA and CDR2 FQGNSA. Trimming removed 5 bases at V and 9 bases at J, with 23 bases between. The CDR3 totals 16 residues.